This note documents a single T cell receptor (beta chain) sequence. The CDR3 sequence is 14 residues long. J gave up 6 bases and V 5 bases, and 8 bases lay outside the gene matches. The germline CDR1 and CDR2 sequences are SGHRS and YFSETQ. This specimen belongs to a study of blood T cell repertoires in COVID-19. Study-level background: The United States, Italy and Spain were the sources of the acute and convalescent COVID-19 samples.

Original processing notes: For nucleated cells, counts were estimated from reference gene primer amplification. The protocol was immunoSEQ multiplex PCR, while the TCRdb copy is restricted to in-frame clones and leaves out a portion. From that table come the V and J calls and clone size; the DNA was used to work out D and trimming. The sample has over 100,000 clones; about 89% are singletons. The chain has TRBV5-1 and TRBJ1-2; 9 bases line up with TRBD1. This receptor was taken from a woman in her 70s with COVID-19, enrolled during active disease. The material sequenced was peripheral blood. As DNA, the CDR3 is TGCGCCAGCAGAGTGCAACAGGGGGCGGATGGCTACACCTTC. As protein: CASRVQQGADGYTF.